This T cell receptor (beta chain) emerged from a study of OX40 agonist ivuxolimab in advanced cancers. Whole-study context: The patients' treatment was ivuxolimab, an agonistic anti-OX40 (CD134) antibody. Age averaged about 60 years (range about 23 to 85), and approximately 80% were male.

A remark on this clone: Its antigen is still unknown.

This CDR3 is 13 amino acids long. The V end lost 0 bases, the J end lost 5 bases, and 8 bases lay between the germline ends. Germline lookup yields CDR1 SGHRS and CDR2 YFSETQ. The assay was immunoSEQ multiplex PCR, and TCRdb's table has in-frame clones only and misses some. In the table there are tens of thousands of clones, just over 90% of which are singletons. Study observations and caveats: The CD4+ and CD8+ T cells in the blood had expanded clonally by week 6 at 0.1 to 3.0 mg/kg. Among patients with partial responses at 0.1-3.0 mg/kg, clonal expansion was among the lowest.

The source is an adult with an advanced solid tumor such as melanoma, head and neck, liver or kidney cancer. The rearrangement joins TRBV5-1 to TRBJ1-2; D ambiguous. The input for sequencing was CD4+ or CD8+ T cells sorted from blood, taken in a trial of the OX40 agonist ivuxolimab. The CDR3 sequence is CASSLEANYGYTF. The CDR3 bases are TGCGCCAGCAGCTTGGAGGCAAATTATGGCTACACCTTC.